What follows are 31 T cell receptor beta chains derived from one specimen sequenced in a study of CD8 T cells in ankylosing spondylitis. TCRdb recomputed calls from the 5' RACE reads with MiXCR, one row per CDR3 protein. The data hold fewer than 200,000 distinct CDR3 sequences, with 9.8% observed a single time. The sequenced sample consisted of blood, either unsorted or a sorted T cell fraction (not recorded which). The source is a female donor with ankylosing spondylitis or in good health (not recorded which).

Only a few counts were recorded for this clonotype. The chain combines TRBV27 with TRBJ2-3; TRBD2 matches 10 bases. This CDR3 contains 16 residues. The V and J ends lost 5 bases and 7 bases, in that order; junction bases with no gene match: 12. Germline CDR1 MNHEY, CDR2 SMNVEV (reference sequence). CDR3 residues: CASSPSSGRGTYTQYF. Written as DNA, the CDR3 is TGTGCCAGCAGTCCCTCTAGCGGGAGAGGGACGTATACGCAGTATTTT.

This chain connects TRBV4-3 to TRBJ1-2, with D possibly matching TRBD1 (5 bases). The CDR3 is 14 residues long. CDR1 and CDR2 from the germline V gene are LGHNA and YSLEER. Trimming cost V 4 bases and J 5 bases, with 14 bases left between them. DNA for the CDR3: TGCGCCAGCAGCCCCGCGGGGGAATGGTATGGCTACACCTTC. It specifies CASSPAGEWYGYTF.

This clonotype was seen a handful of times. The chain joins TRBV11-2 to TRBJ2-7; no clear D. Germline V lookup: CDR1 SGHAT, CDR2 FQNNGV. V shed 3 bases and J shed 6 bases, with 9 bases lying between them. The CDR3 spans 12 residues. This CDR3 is CASSFYGREQYF. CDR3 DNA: TGTGCCAGCAGCTTCTACGGCCGCGAGCAGTACTTC.

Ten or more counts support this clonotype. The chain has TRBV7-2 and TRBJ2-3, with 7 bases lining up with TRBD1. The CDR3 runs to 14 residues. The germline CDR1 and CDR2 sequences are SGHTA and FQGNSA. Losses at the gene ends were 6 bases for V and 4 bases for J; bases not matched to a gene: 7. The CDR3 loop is CASRFEGGADTQYF. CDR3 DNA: TGTGCCAGCAGGTTTGAAGGGGGCGCAGATACGCAGTATTTT.

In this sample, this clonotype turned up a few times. CDR3 in amino acids: CASSDDLANEQFF. CDR3 bases: TGTGCCAGCAGCGACGACCTGGCCAATGAGCAGTTCTTC. The chain has TRBV9 and TRBJ2-1, with D hard to call. The CDR3 totals 13 residues. The V end was cut by 3 bases, the J end by 6 bases, with 10 bases between. Germline assignment: CDR1 SGDLS and CDR2 YYNGEE.

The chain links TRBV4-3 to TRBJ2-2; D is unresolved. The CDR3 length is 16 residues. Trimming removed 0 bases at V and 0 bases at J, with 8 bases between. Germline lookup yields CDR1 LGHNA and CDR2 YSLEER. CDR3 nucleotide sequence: TGCGCCAGCAGCCAAGAACATTTCGCGAACACCGGGGAGCTGTTTTTT. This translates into CASSQEHFANTGELFF.

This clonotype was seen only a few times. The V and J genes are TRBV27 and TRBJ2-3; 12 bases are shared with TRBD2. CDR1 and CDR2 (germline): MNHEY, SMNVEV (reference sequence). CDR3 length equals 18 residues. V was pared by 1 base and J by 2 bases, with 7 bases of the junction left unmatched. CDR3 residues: CASSLLVSSGRDTDTQYF. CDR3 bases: TGTGCCAGCAGTTTATTGGTTTCTAGCGGGAGGGACACAGATACGCAGTATTTT.

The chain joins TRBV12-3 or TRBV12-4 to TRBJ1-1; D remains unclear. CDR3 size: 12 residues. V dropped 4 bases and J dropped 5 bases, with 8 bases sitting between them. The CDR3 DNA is TGTGCCAGCAGTTGGGCGGGGACTGAAGCTTTCTTT. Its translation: CASSWAGTEAFF.

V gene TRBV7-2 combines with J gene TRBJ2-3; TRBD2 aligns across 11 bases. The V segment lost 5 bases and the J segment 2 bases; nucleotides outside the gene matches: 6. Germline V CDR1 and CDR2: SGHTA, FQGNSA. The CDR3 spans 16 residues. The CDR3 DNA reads TGTGCCAGCAGCGCAGGACTAGCGGGCAACACAGATACGCAGTATTTT. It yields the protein CASSAGLAGNTDTQYF.

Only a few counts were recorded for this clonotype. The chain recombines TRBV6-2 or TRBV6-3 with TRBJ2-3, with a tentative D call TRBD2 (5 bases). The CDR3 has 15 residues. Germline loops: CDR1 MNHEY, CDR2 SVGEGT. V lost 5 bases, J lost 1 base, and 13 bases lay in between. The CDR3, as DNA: TGTGCCAGCAGTCTGGACTCTTTGGGCACAGATACGCAGTATTTT. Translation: CASSLDSLGTDTQYF.

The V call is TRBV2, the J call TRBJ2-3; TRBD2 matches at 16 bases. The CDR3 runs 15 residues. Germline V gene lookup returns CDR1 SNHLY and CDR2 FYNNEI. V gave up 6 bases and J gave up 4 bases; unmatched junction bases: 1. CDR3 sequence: CASSGTSGRADTQYF. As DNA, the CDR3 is TGTGCCAGCAGCGGGACTAGCGGGAGGGCAGATACGCAGTATTTT. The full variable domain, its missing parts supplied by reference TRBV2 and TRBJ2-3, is EPEVTQTPSHQVTQMGQEVILRCVPISNHLYFYWYRQILGQKVEFLVSFYNNEISEKSEIFDDQFSVERPDGSNFTLKIRSTKLEDSAMYFCASSGTSGRADTQYFGPGTRLTVL.

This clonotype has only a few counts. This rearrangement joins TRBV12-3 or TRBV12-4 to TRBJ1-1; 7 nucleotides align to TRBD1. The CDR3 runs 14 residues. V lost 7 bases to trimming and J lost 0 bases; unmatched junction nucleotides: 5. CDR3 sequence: CASTWGQLNTEAFF. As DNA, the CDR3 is TGTGCCAGCACCTGGGGACAGTTGAACACTGAAGCTTTCTTT.

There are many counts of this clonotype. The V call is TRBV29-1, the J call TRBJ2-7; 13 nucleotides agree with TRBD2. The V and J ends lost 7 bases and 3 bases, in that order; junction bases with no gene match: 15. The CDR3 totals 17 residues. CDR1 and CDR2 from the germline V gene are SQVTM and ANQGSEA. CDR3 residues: CSAQDELAGGPGYEQYF. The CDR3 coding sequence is TGCAGCGCCCAGGACGAACTAGCGGGAGGGCCGGGCTACGAGCAGTACTTC.

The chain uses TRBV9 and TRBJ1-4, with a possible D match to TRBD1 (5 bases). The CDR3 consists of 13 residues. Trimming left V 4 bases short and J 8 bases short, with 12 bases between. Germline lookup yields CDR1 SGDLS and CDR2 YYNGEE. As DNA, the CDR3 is TGTGCCAGCAGCTCGGGAGGGGAGGAAAAACTGTTTTTT. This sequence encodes CASSSGGEEKLFF.

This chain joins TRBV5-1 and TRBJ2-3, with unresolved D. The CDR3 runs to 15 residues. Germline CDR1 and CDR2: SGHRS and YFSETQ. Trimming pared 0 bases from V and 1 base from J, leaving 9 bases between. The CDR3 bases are TGCGCCAGCAGCTTGGAGAATTGGGGCACAGATACGCAGTATTTT. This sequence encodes CASSLENWGTDTQYF.

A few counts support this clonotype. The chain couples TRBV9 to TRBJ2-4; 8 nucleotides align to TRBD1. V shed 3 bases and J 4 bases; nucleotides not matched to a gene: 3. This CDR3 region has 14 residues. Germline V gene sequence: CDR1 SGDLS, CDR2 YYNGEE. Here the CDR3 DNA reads TGTGCCAGCAGCGCCGGACAGGGAAAAAACATTCAGTACTTC. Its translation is CASSAGQGKNIQYF.

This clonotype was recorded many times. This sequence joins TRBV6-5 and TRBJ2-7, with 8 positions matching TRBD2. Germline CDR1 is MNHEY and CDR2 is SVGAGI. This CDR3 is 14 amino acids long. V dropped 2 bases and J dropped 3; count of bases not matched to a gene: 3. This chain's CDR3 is CASSYGAGVYEQYF. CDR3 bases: TGTGCCAGCAGTTACGGAGCGGGAGTCTACGAGCAGTACTTC.

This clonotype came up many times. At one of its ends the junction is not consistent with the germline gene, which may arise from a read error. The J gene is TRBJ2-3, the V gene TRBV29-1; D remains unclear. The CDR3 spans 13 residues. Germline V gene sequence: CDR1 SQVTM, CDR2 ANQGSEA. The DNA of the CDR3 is TGCAGCGCTGAACCCGCCGACGCAGATACGCAGTATTTT. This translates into CSAEPADADTQYF.

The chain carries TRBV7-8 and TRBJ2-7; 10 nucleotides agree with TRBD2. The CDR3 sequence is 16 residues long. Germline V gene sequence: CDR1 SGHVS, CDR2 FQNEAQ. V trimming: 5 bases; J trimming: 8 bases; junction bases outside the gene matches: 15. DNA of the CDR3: TGTGCCAGCAGCCCCGCCGGGAGTGCTAGCGGGAGCAAGCAGTACTTC. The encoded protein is CASSPAGSASGSKQYF.

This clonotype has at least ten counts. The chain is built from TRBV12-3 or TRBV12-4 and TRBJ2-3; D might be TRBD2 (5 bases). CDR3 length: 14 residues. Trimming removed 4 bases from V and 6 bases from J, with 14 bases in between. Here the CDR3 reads CASSSPLGGDTQYF. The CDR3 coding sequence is TGTGCCAGCAGTTCCCCCCTGGGCGGGGATACGCAGTATTTT.

Here the CDR3 reads CASRGGRGNQPQHF. CDR3 DNA: TGTGCCAGCAGAGGGGGACGGGGCAATCAGCCCCAGCATTTT. The gene calls are TRBV6-2 or TRBV6-3 and TRBJ1-5, with D perhaps TRBD1 (6 bases). CDR3 size: 14 residues. Trimming removed 6 bases at V and 2 bases at J, with 11 bases between. Per the germline V gene, CDR1 is MNHEY and CDR2 is SVGEGT.

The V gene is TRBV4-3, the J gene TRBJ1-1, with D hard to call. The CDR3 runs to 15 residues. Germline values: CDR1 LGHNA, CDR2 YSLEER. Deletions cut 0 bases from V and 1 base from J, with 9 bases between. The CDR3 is CASSQDVEANTEAFF. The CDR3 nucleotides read TGCGCCAGCAGCCAAGATGTTGAAGCGAACACTGAAGCTTTCTTT.

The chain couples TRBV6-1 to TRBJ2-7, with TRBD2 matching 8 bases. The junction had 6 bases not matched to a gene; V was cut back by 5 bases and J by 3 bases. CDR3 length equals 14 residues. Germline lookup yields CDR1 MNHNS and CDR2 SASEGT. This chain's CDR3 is CASSKLADIYEQYF. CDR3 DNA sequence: TGTGCCAGCAGTAAACTAGCGGATATCTACGAGCAGTACTTC.

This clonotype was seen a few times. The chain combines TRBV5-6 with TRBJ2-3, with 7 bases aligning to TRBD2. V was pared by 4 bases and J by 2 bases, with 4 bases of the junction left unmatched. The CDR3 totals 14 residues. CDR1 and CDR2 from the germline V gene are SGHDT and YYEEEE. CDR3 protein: CASSGLADTDTQYF. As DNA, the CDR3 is TGTGCCAGCAGCGGCCTAGCGGACACAGATACGCAGTATTTT.

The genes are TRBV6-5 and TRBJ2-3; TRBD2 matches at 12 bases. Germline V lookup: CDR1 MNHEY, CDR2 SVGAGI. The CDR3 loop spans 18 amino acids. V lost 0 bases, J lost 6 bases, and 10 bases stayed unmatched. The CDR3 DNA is TGTGCCAGCAGTTACTCAAGAGCTAGCGGGAGGGTAACGGATACGCAGTATTTT. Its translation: CASSYSRASGRVTDTQYF.

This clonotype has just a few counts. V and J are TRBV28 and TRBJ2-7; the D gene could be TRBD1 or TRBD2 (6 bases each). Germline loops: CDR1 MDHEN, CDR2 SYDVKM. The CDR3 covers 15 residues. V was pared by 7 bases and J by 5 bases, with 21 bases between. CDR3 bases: TGTGCCAGCATCGAAGGGGGGCAGGCTTCCAACGAGCAGTACTTC. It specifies CASIEGGQASNEQYF.

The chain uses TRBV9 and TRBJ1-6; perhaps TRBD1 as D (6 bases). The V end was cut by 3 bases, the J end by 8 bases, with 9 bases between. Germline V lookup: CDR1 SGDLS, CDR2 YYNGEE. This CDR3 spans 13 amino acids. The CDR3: CASSEGGHSPLHF. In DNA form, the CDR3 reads TGTGCCAGCAGCGAGGGGGGGCATTCACCCCTCCACTTT. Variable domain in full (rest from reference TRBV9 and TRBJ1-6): DSGVTQTPKHLITATGQRVTLRCSPRSGDLSVYWYQQSLDQGLQFLIQYYNGEERAKGNILERFSAQQFPDLHSELNLSSLELGDSALYFCASSEGGHSPLHFGNGTRLTVT.

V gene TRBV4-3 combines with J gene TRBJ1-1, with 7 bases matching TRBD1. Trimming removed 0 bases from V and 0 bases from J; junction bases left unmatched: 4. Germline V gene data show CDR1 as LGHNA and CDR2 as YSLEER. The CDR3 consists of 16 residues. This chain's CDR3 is CASSQDAGQMNTEAFF. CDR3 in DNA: TGCGCCAGCAGCCAAGATGCGGGACAGATGAACACTGAAGCTTTCTTT.

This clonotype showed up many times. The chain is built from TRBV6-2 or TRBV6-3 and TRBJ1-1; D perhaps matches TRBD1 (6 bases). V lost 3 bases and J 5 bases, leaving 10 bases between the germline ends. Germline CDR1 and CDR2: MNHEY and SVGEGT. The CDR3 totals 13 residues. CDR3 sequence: CASSYGQGTEAFF. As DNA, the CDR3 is TGTGCCAGCAGTTATGGTCAGGGGACTGAAGCTTTCTTT.

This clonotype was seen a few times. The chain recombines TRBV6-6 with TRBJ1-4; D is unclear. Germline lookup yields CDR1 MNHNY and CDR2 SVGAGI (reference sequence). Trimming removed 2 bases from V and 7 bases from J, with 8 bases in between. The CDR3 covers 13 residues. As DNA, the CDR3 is TGTGCCAGCAGTTACATGGACTCTGAAAAACTGTTTTTT. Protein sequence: CASSYMDSEKLFF.

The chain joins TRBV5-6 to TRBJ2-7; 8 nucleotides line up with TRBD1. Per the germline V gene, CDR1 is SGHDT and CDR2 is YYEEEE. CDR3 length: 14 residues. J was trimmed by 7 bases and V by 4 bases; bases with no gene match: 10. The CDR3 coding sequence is TGTGCCAGCAGCCTAAGACAGGGGCCAAGGGAGCAGTACTTC. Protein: CASSLRQGPREQYF.